The clone carrying this T cell receptor (delta chain) has more than one count but fewer than ten. J gave up 4 bases and V 1 base, and 10 bases lay outside the gene matches. Germline loops: CDR1 GEAIGNYY, CDR2 EKD. CDR3 length: 17 residues. This entry belongs to a study of gamma-delta chains in newborns, infants, children. Study-wide background: Microbial exposure reportedly drives polyclonal innate γδ T cell expansion after birth.

TCRdb ran CATT on the reads. The sample lists 9,000 to 13,000 delta-chain clones, approximately 8.2% occurring once. The gene calls are TRDV2 and TRDJ1, with 11 bases aligning to TRDD3. The sequence came from a child who was a newborn, infant or young child, either healthy, febrile or measles-vaccinated (not recorded which). Sequences were obtained from blood. The CDR3 DNA sequence: TGTGCCTGTGACACAGTGGGGATTACTGGGGGATACGATAAACTCATCTTT. This gives the protein CACDTVGITGGYDKLIF.